The 24 T cell receptor beta chains below come from one sample, sequenced in a study of CD8+ T cells in alopecia areata (dated by TCRdb to 2016 to 2019). Library construction relied on the immunoSEQ multiplex PCR assay. For TCR sequencing, RNA was extracted from every sample and reverse transcribed into cDNA to serve as template. TCRdb retrieved this table from immuneACCESS and kept in-frame rearrangements only. Not all clones are present; in checked studies, unresolved V genes account for under half, and no reason is known for the remainder. Counted in this sample were roughly 140,000 clones; about two thirds of them appeared once. Approximately 34% of the sample lies in the top ten. Sequencing was done on a sample of CD8+ T cells sorted from blood. These receptors came from a human donor in good health.

This chain links TRBV4-1 with TRBJ2-7; 7 bases map to TRBD2. This CDR3 contains 17 residues. V trimming: 0 bases; J trimming: 3 bases; junction bases outside the gene matches: 11. Germline values: CDR1 MGHRA, CDR2 YSYEKL. The CDR3 bases are TGCGCCAGCAGCCAAGATCGGGTCGGTCTAGCGGTCTACGAGCAGTACTTC. It yields the protein CASSQDRVGLAVYEQYF.

Details on this clone: Distinct nucleotide sequences in the sample also encode this CDR3. This chain connects TRBV5-6 to TRBJ2-7; D remains unclear. The CDR3 covers 13 residues. V dropped 0 bases and J dropped 1 base, with 5 bases sitting between them. Germline CDR1 is SGHDT and CDR2 is YYEEEE. The CDR3 sequence: CASSLVSSYEQYF. CDR3 in DNA: TGTGCCAGCAGCTTGGTCTCATCCTACGAGCAGTACTTC.

CDR3 bases: TGTGCCAGCAGCTGGGGACAGGGACCAGAGACCCAGTACTTC. Its protein product is CASSWGQGPETQYF. The rearrangement links TRBV7-9 to TRBJ2-5, with 9 bases identical to TRBD1. Looked up from germline, CDR1 is SEHNR and CDR2 is FQNEAQ (reference sequence). The CDR3 totals 14 residues. V lost 4 bases to trimming and J lost 4 bases; unmatched junction nucleotides: 4.

This chain joins TRBV5-1 and TRBJ2-7, with D unresolved. Trimming shortened V by 0 bases and J by 4 bases, and 8 bases separated the two germline ends. Germline lookup yields CDR1 SGHRS and CDR2 YFSETQ. This CDR3 has 13 residues. DNA of the CDR3: TGCGCCAGCAGCTTGGATGGCCGGTACGAGCAGTACTTC. Encoded protein: CASSLDGRYEQYF.

A few counts support this clone. The chain has TRBV6-4 and TRBJ2-3; 11 nucleotides agree with TRBD2. After removal of 3 bases from V and 3 bases from J, the junction contained 5 bases not matched to a gene. The length of the CDR3 is 16 residues. Looked up from germline, CDR1 is MRHNA and CDR2 is SNTAGT. The CDR3 DNA is TGTGCCAGCAGTGAATGGGCTAGCGGGAGGACAGATACGCAGTATTTT. Translation gives CASSEWASGRTDTQYF.

This chain uses TRBV29-1 with TRBJ2-1; no reliable D call. The CDR3 spans 11 residues. Germline-derived CDR1 and CDR2 are SQVTM and ANQGSEA. Trimming took 7 bases from V and 8 from J, leaving 12 bases between them. CDR3 protein: CSAPGRDEQFF. The CDR3 DNA is TGCAGCGCTCCAGGTCGCGATGAGCAGTTCTTC.

The chain carries TRBV2 and TRBJ2-1; the D gene is possibly TRBD2 (6 bases). Germline CDR1 SNHLY, CDR2 FYNNEI. The CDR3 covers 14 residues. The V end lost 7 bases, the J end lost 9 bases, and 19 bases lay between the germline ends. The CDR3 protein is CASMGEPYGGEQFF. DNA for the CDR3: TGTGCCAGCATGGGCGAGCCCTACGGGGGTGAGCAGTTCTTC.

This chain links TRBV5-1 with TRBJ1-2; no clear D. The CDR3 length is 16 residues. V was clipped by 0 bases and J by 3 bases, with 15 bases between them. Germline values: CDR1 SGHRS, CDR2 YFSETQ. CDR3 region: CASSLVSDPRYYGYTF. As DNA, the CDR3 is TGCGCCAGCAGCTTGGTTTCCGACCCTCGATACTATGGCTACACCTTC.

The J gene is TRBJ2-7, the V gene TRBV27, with TRBD2 as a possible D gene (5 bases). This CDR3 has 13 residues. The V end lost 5 bases, the J end lost 5 bases, and 13 bases lay between the germline ends. Germline loops: CDR1 MNHEY, CDR2 SMNVEV (reference sequence). CDR3 in amino acids: CASSERPFDEQYF. The CDR3 DNA is TGTGCCAGCAGTGAGCGGCCGTTTGACGAGCAGTACTTC.

The gene calls are TRBV7-9 and TRBJ2-7, with TRBD1 matching over 8 bases. Trimming took 7 bases from V and 7 from J; bases not matched to a gene: 3. Germline V gene lookup returns CDR1 SEHNR and CDR2 FQNEAQ (reference sequence). The CDR3 is 11 amino acids. The CDR3 is CASTGGGEQYF. The CDR3 nucleotides read TGTGCCAGCACAGGGGGCGGAGAGCAGTACTTC.

This clone has only a few counts. The CDR3 region has the DNA TGCGCCAGCAGCCTAAACACTGAAGCTTTCTTT. Protein sequence: CASSLNTEAFF. The rearrangement uses TRBV4-1 and TRBJ1-1; no definite D call. Germline V lookup: CDR1 MGHRA, CDR2 YSYEKL. The CDR3 runs 11 residues. V was shortened by 4 bases and J by 2 bases, with 2 bases between the two germline ends.

The chain uses TRBV4-1 and TRBJ2-7, with a possible D match to TRBD2 (6 bases). The CDR3 extends over 13 amino acids. Germline V CDR1 and CDR2: MGHRA, YSYEKL. V lost 3 bases and J 7 bases, leaving 13 bases between the germline ends. CDR3 sequence: CASSHASAVEQYF. CDR3 coding DNA: TGCGCCAGCAGCCACGCTAGCGCCGTGGAGCAGTACTTC.

The rearrangement links TRBV2 to TRBJ2-5; 11 bases match TRBD1. This CDR3 contains 13 residues. The ends lost 10 bases at V and 7 bases at J; junction bases unmatched: 8. CDR1 is SNHLY and CDR2 is FYNNEI in the germline V gene. The CDR3 DNA reads TGTGCCACCTCGTTGGGACAGGGGGTGACCCAGTACTTC. Amino acids: CATSLGQGVTQYF.

This rearrangement joins TRBV27 to TRBJ1-3; D is uncertain. The CDR3 runs to 15 residues. The V gene lost 5 bases and the J gene lost 4 bases, with 15 bases spanning the gap. Germline V gives CDR1 MNHEY, CDR2 SMNVEV (reference sequence). CDR3 nucleotides: TGTGCCAGCAGTCTCACGCCAGGACGAGGAAACACCATATATTTT. Protein product: CASSLTPGRGNTIYF.

This clone was recorded a few times. The junction does not match germline at one end; this may be a read error. Written as DNA, the CDR3 is TGTGCTAGTGCCCCTGGGACTCACGACCAGGAGACCCAGTACTTC. Amino acids: CASAPGTHDQETQYF. This chain joins TRBV12-5 and TRBJ2-5; the D gene is possibly TRBD2 (6 bases). Germline-derived CDR1 and CDR2 are LGHNT and FRNRAP. CDR3 length: 15 amino acids.

CDR3 sequence reads: CAWSAGTGGSEQYF. In nucleotides, the CDR3 is TGTGCCTGGAGTGCCGGGACAGGGGGCTCCGAGCAGTACTTC. The chain combines TRBV30 with TRBJ2-7, with 12 bases matching TRBD1. The CDR3 is made up of 14 amino acids. Unmatched junction bases numbered 4, after V lost 1 base and J lost 6 bases. Germline CDR1 and CDR2: GTSNPN and SVGIG (reference sequence).

CDR3 region: CAWSAGKQARQTQYF. The CDR3, as DNA: TGTGCCTGGAGTGCAGGAAAACAAGCAAGACAGACCCAGTACTTC. J is TRBJ2-5 and V is TRBV30; D call uncertain. The CDR3 runs to 15 residues. CDR1 is GTSNPN and CDR2 is SVGIG in the germline V gene (reference sequence). The germline V and J ends were trimmed by 1 base and 6 bases, with 18 bases remaining between them.

This clone was seen a handful of times. The gene calls are TRBV27 and TRBJ2-1; D is unclear. V lost 4 bases to trimming and J lost 7 bases, with 8 bases between them. The CDR3 runs 12 residues. The germline V gene has CDR1 MNHEY and CDR2 SMNVEV (reference sequence). The CDR3 DNA sequence: TGTGCCAGCAGTTCCCGGGTTAATGAGCAGTTCTTC. It specifies CASSSRVNEQFF.

A single count supports this clone. The chain employs TRBV29-1 and TRBJ2-2; D is unclear. Deletions cut 5 bases from V and 5 bases from J, with 9 bases between. Germline V lookup: CDR1 SQVTM, CDR2 ANQGSEA. The CDR3 loop spans 12 amino acids. The CDR3 DNA reads TGCAGCGTTCATACCACTACCGGGGAGCTGTTTTTT. Translation: CSVHTTTGELFF.

This chain joins TRBV13 and TRBJ2-7, with 8 nucleotides matching TRBD2. Germline V gene lookup returns CDR1 PRHDT and CDR2 FYEKMQ (reference sequence). The length of the CDR3 is 16 residues. V trimming: 5 bases; J trimming: 1 base; junction bases outside the gene matches: 10. The CDR3: CASSHRASGLSYEQYF. In DNA, the CDR3 is TGTGCCAGCAGCCACCGTGCTAGCGGGCTATCCTACGAGCAGTACTTC.

V is TRBV27 and J is TRBJ2-1, with TRBD2 identical over 8 bases. Germline values: CDR1 MNHEY, CDR2 SMNVEV (reference sequence). Trimming took 3 bases from V and 4 from J; bases not matched to a gene: 5. The CDR3 sequence is 15 residues long. The CDR3 is CASSLAGGLYNEQFF. In DNA form, the CDR3 reads TGTGCCAGCAGTTTGGCGGGAGGACTGTACAATGAGCAGTTCTTC.

The gene calls are TRBV9 and TRBJ2-1, with D hard to call. The CDR3 runs to 13 residues. The V end lost 4 bases, the J end lost 5 bases, and 10 bases lay between the germline ends. Germline V gene lookup returns CDR1 SGDLS and CDR2 YYNGEE. CDR3 DNA: TGTGCCAGCAGCCAGGACGGTAACAATGAGCAGTTCTTC. Protein product: CASSQDGNNEQFF.

This chain links TRBV7-8 with TRBJ1-5; 9 nucleotides match TRBD1. Germline trimming cut 4 bases from V and 0 bases from J; bases unmatched to any gene: 7. Germline V gives CDR1 SGHVS, CDR2 FQNEAQ. The CDR3 spans 17 residues. CDR3 bases: TGTGCCAGCAGCTCGGGGACAGGGTTTGCTAGCAATCAGCCCCAGCATTTT. Protein sequence: CASSSGTGFASNQPQHF.

V usage is TRBV29-1 and J usage is TRBJ2-7; D call uncertain. The CDR3 runs to 12 residues. The germline CDR1 and CDR2 sequences are SQVTM and ANQGSEA. V shed 0 bases and J shed 3 bases, with 6 bases lying between them. CDR3 in amino acids: CSVEDLVYEQYF. The CDR3 bases are TGCAGCGTTGAAGATCTGGTCTACGAGCAGTACTTC.